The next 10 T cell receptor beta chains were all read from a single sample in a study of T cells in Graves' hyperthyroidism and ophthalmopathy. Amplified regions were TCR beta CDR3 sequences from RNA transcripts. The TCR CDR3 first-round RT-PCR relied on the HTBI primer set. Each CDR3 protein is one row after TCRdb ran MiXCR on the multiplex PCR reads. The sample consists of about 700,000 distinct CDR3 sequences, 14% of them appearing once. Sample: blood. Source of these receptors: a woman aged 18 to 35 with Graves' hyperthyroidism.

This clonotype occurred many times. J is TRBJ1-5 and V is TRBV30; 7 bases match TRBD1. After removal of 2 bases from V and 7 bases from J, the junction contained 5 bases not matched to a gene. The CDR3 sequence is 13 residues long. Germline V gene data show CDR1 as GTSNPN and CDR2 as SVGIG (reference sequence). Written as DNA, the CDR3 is TGTGCCTGGAGTCACAGGGGCGAGCAGCCCCAGCATTTT. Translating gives CAWSHRGEQPQHF.

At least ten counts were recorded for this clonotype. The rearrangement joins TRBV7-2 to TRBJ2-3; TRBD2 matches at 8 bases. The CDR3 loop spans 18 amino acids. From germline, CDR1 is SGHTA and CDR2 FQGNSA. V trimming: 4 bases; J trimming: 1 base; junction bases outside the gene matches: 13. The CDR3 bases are TGTGCCAGCAGCTCGAGACCCACGGCAGCGGGAGGCACAGATACGCAGTATTTT. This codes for CASSSRPTAAGGTDTQYF.

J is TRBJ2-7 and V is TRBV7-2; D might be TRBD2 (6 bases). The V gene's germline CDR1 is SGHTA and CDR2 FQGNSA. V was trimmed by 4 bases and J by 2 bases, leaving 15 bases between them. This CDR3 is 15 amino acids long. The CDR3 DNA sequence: TGTGCCAGCAGCTCGGGTCGGGAGCGGACCTACGAGCAGTACTTC. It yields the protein CASSSGRERTYEQYF.

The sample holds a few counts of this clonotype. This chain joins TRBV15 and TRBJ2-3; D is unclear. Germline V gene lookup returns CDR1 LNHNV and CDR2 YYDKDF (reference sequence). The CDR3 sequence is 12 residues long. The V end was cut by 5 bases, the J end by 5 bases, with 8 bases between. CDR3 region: CATSPQEDTQYF. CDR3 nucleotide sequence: TGTGCCACCAGCCCCCAAGAAGATACGCAGTATTTT.

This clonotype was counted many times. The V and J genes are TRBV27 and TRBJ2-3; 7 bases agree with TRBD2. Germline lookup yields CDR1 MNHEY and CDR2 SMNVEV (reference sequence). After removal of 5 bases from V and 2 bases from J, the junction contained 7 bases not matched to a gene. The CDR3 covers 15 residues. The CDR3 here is CASSPLTSDTDTQYF. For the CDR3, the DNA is TGTGCCAGCAGTCCCTTAACTAGCGACACAGATACGCAGTATTTT.

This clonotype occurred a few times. The CDR3 protein is CASSVAIGSTDTQYF. The CDR3 bases are TGTGCCAGCAGCGTAGCAATAGGAAGCACAGATACGCAGTATTTT. The chain uses TRBV9 and TRBJ2-3; D uncertain. This CDR3 has 15 amino acids. The V gene lost 0 bases and the J gene lost 0 bases, with 8 bases spanning the gap. Germline CDR1 SGDLS, CDR2 YYNGEE.

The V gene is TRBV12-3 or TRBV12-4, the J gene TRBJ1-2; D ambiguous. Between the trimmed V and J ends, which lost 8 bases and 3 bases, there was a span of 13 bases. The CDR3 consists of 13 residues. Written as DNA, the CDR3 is TGTGCCAGCTTGAGGGTCGGGGACTATGGCTACACCTTC. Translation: CASLRVGDYGYTF.

The CDR3 DNA is TGTGCCAGCAGTGACAGAGATGGCTACACCTTC. This codes for CASSDRDGYTF. The chain recombines TRBV6-2 or TRBV6-3 with TRBJ1-2; TRBD1 is a possible D gene (5 bases). This CDR3 spans 11 amino acids. Trimming stripped 5 bases from V and 6 bases from J, with 7 bases between. Germline V lookup: CDR1 MNHEY, CDR2 SVGEGT.

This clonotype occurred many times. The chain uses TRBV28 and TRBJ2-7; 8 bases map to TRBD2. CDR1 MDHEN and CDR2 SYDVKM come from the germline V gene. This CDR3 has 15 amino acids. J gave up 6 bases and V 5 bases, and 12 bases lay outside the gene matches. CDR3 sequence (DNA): TGTGCCAGCAGTCCCCGCGGTAGCGGGAAAGTCGAGCAGTACTTC. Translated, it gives CASSPRGSGKVEQYF.

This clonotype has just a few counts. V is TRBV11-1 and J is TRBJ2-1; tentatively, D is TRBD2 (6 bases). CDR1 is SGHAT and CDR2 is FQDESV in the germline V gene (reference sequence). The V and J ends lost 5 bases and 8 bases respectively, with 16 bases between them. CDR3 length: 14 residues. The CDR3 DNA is TGTGCCAGCAGCAAGCTACTAGCTGACTATGAGCAGTTCTTC. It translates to CASSKLLADYEQFF.